This T cell receptor beta chain appears in the sequencing data of a study of regulatory T cells in long-lasting Graves disease. Building of the TCR beta libraries involved iRepertoire HTBI primers and Arm-PCR of CDR3 regions. TCRdb processed the multiplex PCR reads anew with MiXCR; each CDR3 protein has one entry. The sample contains about 540,000 distinct CDR3 sequences, roughly 13% of which appear only once. Time point: newly diagnosed GD, antithyroid drugs for less than 3 months. PBMCs provided the RNA from which the TCR library was made. This clonotype has a count of ten or more. From germline, CDR1 is LNHDA and CDR2 SQIVND (reference sequence). Trimming took 5 bases from V and 3 from J, leaving 17 bases between them. CDR3 length equals 15 residues. The same data also contributed to another study, on T cells in Graves' hyperthyroidism and ophthalmopathy.

The source was peripheral blood mononuclear cells (PBMCs), collected at new diagnosis, from a patient treated with antithyroid drugs. The chain is built from TRBV19 and TRBJ2-7, with TRBD2 as a possible D gene (5 bases). This clonotype was obtained from a man aged 25-45 years with Graves disease. CDR3 sequence: CASSHYMGSLYEQYF. The CDR3 DNA sequence: TGTGCCAGTAGTCACTACATGGGGAGTCTCTACGAGCAGTACTTC.